This T cell receptor beta chain stems from a study of PD-1 blockade in classical Hodgkin lymphoma. Across the whole study: Patients received nivolumab 3 mg/kg intravenously every 2 weeks.

To note about this clone: Its target is unknown.

Study observations and caveats: Whoever responded completely had baseline diversity much like that seen in newly diagnosed patients. Exclusion was applied to patients who started nivolumab under 1 year after ASCT.

Brentuximab vedotin exposure varied, and every patient relapsed after autologous stem cell transplantation. Trimming at V came to 7 bases and at J to 7 bases, leaving 5 bases not matched to a gene. The CDR3 loop spans 12 amino acids. CDR1 SNHLY and CDR2 FYNNEI come from the germline V gene. The data were produced by immunoSEQ multiplex PCR, yet TCRdb's version contains in-frame clones alone and is incomplete. Among approximately 98,000 clones listed, about 89% were seen once. This sequence was found in a human donor with classical Hodgkin lymphoma. Here the sequenced sample was peripheral blood mononuclear cells (PBMCs), taken before the second cycle of nivolumab. The chain carries TRBV2 and TRBJ1-2; 8 bases are a match to TRBD1. The CDR3 protein is CASTRTGSGYTF. CDR3 coding DNA: TGTGCCAGCACCCGGACAGGGAGTGGCTACACCTTC.